The 5 T cell receptor beta chains presented below share a single source sample, sequenced in a study of shared clonotypes between healthy human individuals. Only in-frame clones appear in the TCRdb table, and some are missing; sequencing was by immunoSEQ multiplex PCR. In the table there are millions of clones, roughly 94% of which are singletons. Sample: naive CD4+ T cells sorted from blood. Stated subset: CD45RA+ positively selected. Receptor source: a man between 18 and 29 years old in good health.

Only a few counts were recorded for this clone. The same CDR3 also results from other DNA sequences found in this sample. This chain links TRBV6-6 with TRBJ1-5; D perhaps matches TRBD1 (5 bases). Per germline, CDR1 MNHNY and CDR2 SVGAGI (reference sequence). Trimming took 6 bases from V and 2 from J, leaving 8 bases between them. The CDR3 contains 13 residues. CDR3 residues: CASRGQGNQPQHF. CDR3 nucleotides: TGTGCCAGCAGGGGGCAGGGCAATCAGCCCCAGCATTTT.

The CDR3 loop reads CATSRGQSGYTF. The CDR3 DNA is TGTGCCACCAGCAGGGGGCAGAGTGGCTACACCTTC. The J gene is TRBJ1-2, the V gene TRBV15; TRBD1 might be the D (5 bases). CDR1 is LNHNV, CDR2 YYDKDF, per germline (reference sequence). This CDR3 has 12 amino acids. Trimming shortened V by 3 bases and J by 7 bases, and 9 bases separated the two germline ends.

This clone was seen a handful of times. V gene TRBV6-1 combines with J gene TRBJ2-2; the D is unclear. The ends were cut back, 6 bases at V and 4 bases at J, with 15 bases in the middle. This CDR3 contains 15 residues. Germline CDR1 MNHNS, CDR2 SASEGT. CDR3 loop: CASRPDWLGTGELFF. The CDR3, as DNA: TGTGCCAGCAGGCCCGACTGGCTGGGCACCGGGGAGCTGTTTTTT.

This chain uses TRBV6-5 with TRBJ2-5; D perhaps matches TRBD1 (6 bases). V was pared by 7 bases and J by 10 bases, with 22 bases between. The CDR3 totals 14 residues. Germline lookup yields CDR1 MNHEY and CDR2 SVGAGI. The CDR3 sequence is CASTAPGDIGRQYF. The CDR3 DNA reads as TGTGCCAGCACCGCCCCAGGGGACATCGGTCGCCAGTACTTC.

The J gene is TRBJ1-6, the V gene TRBV5-1; D is perhaps TRBD1 (6 bases). V was cut by 5 bases and J by 0 bases, with 15 bases left in between. In germline, CDR1 is SGHRS, CDR2 YFSETQ. The CDR3 has 17 residues. The DNA of the CDR3 is TGCGCCAGCAGAAAAGACAGGTTGAGCTCCTATAATTCACCCCTCCACTTT. Protein product: CASRKDRLSSYNSPLHF.